This TCR beta chain was identified in a study of CD8 T cells in Susac syndrome. The authors carried out high-throughput sequencing of TCR beta. They applied it to CD8+ and CD4+ T cells obtained from blood. Control patients had untreated stable or active relapsing-remitting multiple sclerosis by revised McDonald criteria. The length of the CDR3 is 11 residues. The germline V gene encodes CDR1 SQVTM and CDR2 ANQGSEA. Trimming removed 2 bases at V and 4 bases at J, with 3 bases between. An input of about 0.5 to 1 ug of RNA was subjected to reverse transcription using random hexamers. MiXCR was run by TCRdb on the immunoSEQ multiplex PCR reads, yielding one entry per CDR3 protein. The repertoire holds about 210,000 distinct CDR3 sequences, 95% seen once, with 0.075% to 0.095% in the top ten.

This sequence joins TRBV29-1 and TRBJ2-1, with D unclear. The clonotype was recovered from a human donor with multiple sclerosis. The source material was CD4+ T cells from PBMCs. CDR3 nucleotides: TGCAGCGTTGAAAGGTACAATGAGCAGTTCTTC. Amino acids: CSVERYNEQFF.